This T cell receptor beta chain comes out of a study of cytomegalovirus exposure and HLA in healthy donors. The CDR3 sequence is 16 residues long. V lost 4 bases and J lost 2; bases outside the gene matches: 7. Germline assignment: CDR1 SGHRS and CDR2 YFSETQ. This clone was picked up a small number of times. The antigen is undetermined. Both 60 Vbeta primers and 13 Jbeta primers went into the PCR. Methods used by the authors: Later, an analysis found 80 million or so unique TCR beta chains, and around 10 million of these were shared. Libraries were prepared by immunoSEQ multiplex PCR; TCRdb keeps only in-frame clonotypes and omits some of them. D and trimming were read from the DNA, whereas the V and J calls and clone size are those reported in that table. The sample includes about 170,000 clones, approximately 88% of them seen just once. General study points: TCR beta sequences reportedly predicted the HLA-A and HLA-B alleles of most subjects accurately. In an earlier analysis, in approximately 630 donors, most V segments appeared productive either ~87% or ~30% of the time. Later genetic work tied a missense DCLRE1C variant to beta-chain V and J trimming.

Sequencing was done on a sample of PBMCs. The chain joins TRBV5-1 to TRBJ2-2, with 8 bases aligning to TRBD1. This sequence was found in a boy aged 2 to 10 in good health and CMV-seronegative. The CDR3 DNA is TGCGCCAGCAGCGTTTACAGGGGGGCTAACACCGGGGAGCTGTTTTTT. Translating gives CASSVYRGANTGELFF.